The clone carrying this TCR beta chain was recorded a few times. Its antigen is not identified. From germline, CDR1 is SQVTM and CDR2 ANQGSEA. The CDR3 totals 14 residues. V lost 3 bases and J lost 1, with 12 bases in between. The time point denotes: persistent/refractory GD, antithyroid drugs over 5 years with positive TRAb. From PBMCs, RNA was extracted and then used to make the TCR library. Clinicians diagnosed Graves' disease using American Thyroid Association guidelines. The record originates from a study of regulatory T cells in long-lasting Graves disease. Building of the TCR beta libraries involved iRepertoire HTBI primers and Arm-PCR of CDR3 regions. One entry per CDR3 protein results from TCRdb running MiXCR on the multiplex PCR reads. The data contain 600,000 to 800,000 distinct CDR3 sequences, around 30% of them singletons. General observations from the study: Persistent patients had more shared public clonotypes (about 2,700) than new patients (about 1,000).

The chain has TRBV29-1 and TRBJ1-1; D not resolved. This TCR was recovered from a female donor with Graves disease. This specimen consisted of peripheral blood mononuclear cells (PBMCs), obtained when the disease was refractory, from a patient treated with antithyroid drugs. This CDR3 reads CSVEGPGTNTEAFF. As DNA, the CDR3 is TGCAGCGTTGAGGGCCCGGGTACGAACACTGAAGCTTTCTTT. The full variable domain, completed using reference TRBV29-1 and TRBJ1-1, is SAVISQKPSRDICQRGTSLTIQCQVDSQVTMMFWYRQQPGQSLTLIATANQGSEATYESGFVIDKFPISRPNLTFSTLTVSNMSPEDSSIYLCSVEGPGTNTEAFFGQGTRLTVV.